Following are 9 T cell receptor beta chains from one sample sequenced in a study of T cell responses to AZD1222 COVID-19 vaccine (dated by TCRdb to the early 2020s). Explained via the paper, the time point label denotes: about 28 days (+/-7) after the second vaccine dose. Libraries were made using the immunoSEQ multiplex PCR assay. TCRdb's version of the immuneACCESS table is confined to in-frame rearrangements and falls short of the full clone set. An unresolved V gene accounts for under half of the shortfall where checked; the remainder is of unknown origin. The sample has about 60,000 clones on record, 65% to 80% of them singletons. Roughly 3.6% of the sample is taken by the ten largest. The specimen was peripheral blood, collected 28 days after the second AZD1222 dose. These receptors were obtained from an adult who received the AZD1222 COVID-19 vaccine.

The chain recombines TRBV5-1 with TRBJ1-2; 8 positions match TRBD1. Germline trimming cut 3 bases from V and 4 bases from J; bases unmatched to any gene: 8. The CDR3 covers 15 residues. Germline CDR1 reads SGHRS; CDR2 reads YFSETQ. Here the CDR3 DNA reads TGCGCCAGCAGCTCGGACAGGGCTTCCCTCTATGGCTACACCTTC. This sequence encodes CASSSDRASLYGYTF.

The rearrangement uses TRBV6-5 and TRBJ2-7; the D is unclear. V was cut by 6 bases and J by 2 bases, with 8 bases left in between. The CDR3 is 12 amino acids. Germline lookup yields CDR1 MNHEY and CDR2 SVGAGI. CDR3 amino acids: CASSNSPYEQYF. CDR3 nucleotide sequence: TGTGCCAGCAGCAACAGTCCCTACGAGCAGTACTTC.

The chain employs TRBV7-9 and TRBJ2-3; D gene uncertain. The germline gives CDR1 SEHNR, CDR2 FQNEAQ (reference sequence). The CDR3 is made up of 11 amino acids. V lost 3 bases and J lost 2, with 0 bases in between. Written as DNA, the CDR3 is TGTGCCAGCAGCTTCACAGATACGCAGTATTTT. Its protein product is CASSFTDTQYF.

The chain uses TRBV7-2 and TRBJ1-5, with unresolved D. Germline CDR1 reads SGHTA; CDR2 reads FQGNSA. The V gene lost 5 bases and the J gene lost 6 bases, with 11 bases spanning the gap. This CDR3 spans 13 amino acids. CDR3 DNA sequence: TGTGCCAGCAGCCTTACCGGAGGTCAGCCCCAGCATTTT. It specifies CASSLTGGQPQHF.

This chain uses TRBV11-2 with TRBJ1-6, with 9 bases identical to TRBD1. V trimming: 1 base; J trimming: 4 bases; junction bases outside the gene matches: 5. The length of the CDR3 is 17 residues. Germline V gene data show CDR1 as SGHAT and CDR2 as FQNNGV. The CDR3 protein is CASSLASTGGYNSPLHF. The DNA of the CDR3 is TGTGCCAGCAGCTTAGCATCGACAGGGGGGTATAATTCACCCCTCCACTTT. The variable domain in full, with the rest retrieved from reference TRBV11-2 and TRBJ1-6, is EAGVAQSPRYKIIEKRQSVAFWCNPISGHATLYWYQQILGQGPKLLIQFQNNGVVDDSQLPKDRFSAERLKGVDSTLKIQPAKLEDSAVYLCASSLASTGGYNSPLHFGNGTRLTVT.

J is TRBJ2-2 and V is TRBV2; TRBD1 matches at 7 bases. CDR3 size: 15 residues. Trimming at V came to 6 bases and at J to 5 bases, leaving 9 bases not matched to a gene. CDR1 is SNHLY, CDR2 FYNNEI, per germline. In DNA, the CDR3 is TGTGCCAGCAGAGACGGGACAGCCTTAACCGGGGAGCTGTTTTTT. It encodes CASRDGTALTGELFF.

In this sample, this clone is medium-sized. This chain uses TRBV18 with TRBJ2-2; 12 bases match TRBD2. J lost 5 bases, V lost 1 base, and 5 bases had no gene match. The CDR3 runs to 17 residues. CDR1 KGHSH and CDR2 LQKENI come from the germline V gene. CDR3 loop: CASSPLTSGGNTGELFF. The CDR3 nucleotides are TGTGCCAGCTCACCACTGACTAGCGGGGGAAATACCGGGGAGCTGTTTTTT.

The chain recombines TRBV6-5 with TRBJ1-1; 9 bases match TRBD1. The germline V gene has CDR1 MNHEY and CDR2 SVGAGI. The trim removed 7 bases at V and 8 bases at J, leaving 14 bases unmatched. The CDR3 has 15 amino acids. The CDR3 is CASTPPGQGREEAFF. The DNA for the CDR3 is TGTGCCAGCACCCCCCCGGGACAGGGTCGGGAAGAAGCTTTCTTT.

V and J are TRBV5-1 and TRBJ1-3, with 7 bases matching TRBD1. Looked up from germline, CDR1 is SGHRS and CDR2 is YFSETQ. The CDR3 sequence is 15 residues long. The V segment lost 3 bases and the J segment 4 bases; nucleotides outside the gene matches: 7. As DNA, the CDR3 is TGCGCCAGCAGCTCGGAGACAGGGAGCGGAAACACCATATATTTT. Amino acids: CASSSETGSGNTIYF.